What follows is one T cell receptor beta chain and its context. This entry is derived from a study of blood T cell repertoires in COVID-19. The ends were cut back, 7 bases at V and 4 bases at J, with 13 bases in the middle. Germline CDR1 is LNHNV and CDR2 is YYDKDF (reference sequence). The CDR3 is 13 amino acids. The table came from immunoSEQ multiplex PCR; TCRdb's copy has only in-frame clones and leaves some out. The sample yields some 530,000 clones, around 85% seen once. The sequence was collected from a woman aged 60-75 years who had recovered from COVID-19. Sequenced material: PBMCs or T cells enriched from blood (not recorded which). The chain employs TRBV15 and TRBJ1-2, with D hard to call. The CDR3 region is CATTPSGVYGYTF. Written as DNA, the CDR3 is TGTGCCACCACCCCCTCCGGGGTCTATGGCTACACCTTC.